This T cell receptor beta chain appears in the sequencing data of a study of blood T cell repertoires in COVID-19. For the study at large: Samples taken during acute and convalescent COVID-19 were collected in the United States, Italy and Spain.

Per the authors' pipeline: The assay estimated nucleated cells by amplifying reference gene primers. The data were produced by immunoSEQ multiplex PCR, yet TCRdb's version contains in-frame clones alone and is incomplete. D and trimming come from the DNA, and the V and J calls and clone size come from that table. The sample has approximately 220,000 clones, less than 90% seen once. Germline CDR1 reads MGHDK; CDR2 reads SYGVNS. Trimming removed 4 bases from V and 5 bases from J, with 15 bases in between. The CDR3 runs 14 residues. The sequencing input was peripheral blood. The receptor was isolated from a woman in her sixties who had recovered from COVID-19. The gene calls are TRBV25-1 and TRBJ2-7; possibly TRBD1 for D (6 bases). The CDR3 nucleotides are TGTGCCAGCAGTGTGGCCGGGACAAGCCACGAGCAGTACTTC. Its protein is CASSVAGTSHEQYF.